One and the same sample provided the 18 T cell receptor beta chains below, sequenced in a study of naive and memory T cell subsets. TCR cDNA received a 3' ligated oligonucleotide that carried a UMI. Amplification of ligated cDNA took four PCR rounds with SP2 and nested alpha and beta constant primers. Each CDR3 protein is one row after TCRdb ran MiXCR on the 5' RACE reads. The sample has about 48,000 distinct CDR3 sequences, about 4.4% seen once; the top ten hold around 0.8%. The receptors shown here come from a female donor in good health.

This clonotype was observed many times. This chain links TRBV5-4 with TRBJ2-5, with 12 bases matching TRBD1. The V gene's germline CDR1 is SGHNT and CDR2 YYREEE (reference sequence). V gave up 6 bases and J gave up 5 bases; unmatched junction bases: 2. This CDR3 region has 13 residues. CDR3: CASMGTGGETQYF. CDR3 nucleotides: TGTGCCAGCATGGGGACAGGGGGCGAGACCCAGTACTTC. The variable domain in full, with the rest retrieved from reference TRBV5-4 and TRBJ2-5, is ETGVTQSPTHLIKTRGQQVTLRCSSQSGHNTVSWYQQALGQGPQFIFQYYREEENGRGNFPPRFSGLQFPNYSSELNVNALELDDSALYLCASMGTGGETQYFGPGTRLLVL.

There are many counts of this clonotype. The chain joins TRBV25-1 to TRBJ2-4; possibly TRBD1 or TRBD2 for D (5 bases each). V was cut by 1 base and J by 0 bases, with 7 bases left in between. Germline V CDR1 and CDR2: MGHDK, SYGVNS. The CDR3 is made up of 15 amino acids. The CDR3 loop reads CASSESGLAKNIQYF. CDR3 coding DNA: TGTGCCAGCAGTGAATCGGGGCTAGCCAAAAACATTCAGTACTTC.

This clonotype was picked up many times. CDR3 coding DNA: TGCAGTGCTAGAGTTCCGGGACAGGAGGTATATGGCTACACCTTC. It is translated as CSARVPGQEVYGYTF. The chain couples TRBV20-1 to TRBJ1-2; 8 positions match TRBD1. Germline V gives CDR1 DFQATT, CDR2 SNEGSKA (reference sequence). This CDR3 is 15 amino acids long. V gave up 1 base and J gave up 5 bases; unmatched junction bases: 9.

This clonotype showed up many times. The chain has TRBV5-1 and TRBJ1-5; D may be TRBD1 (5 bases). CDR3 size: 15 residues. Deletions cut 0 bases from V and 2 bases from J, with 9 bases between. The V gene's germline CDR1 is SGHRS and CDR2 YFSETQ. CDR3 sequence reads: CASSLDGGGNQPQHF. In nucleotides, the CDR3 is TGCGCCAGCAGCTTGGATGGAGGGGGCAATCAGCCCCAGCATTTT.

The CDR3 loop is CASSPLGGQGANEQFF. Written as DNA, the CDR3 is TGTGCCAGCTCACCGCTTGGAGGGCAGGGGGCAAATGAGCAGTTCTTC. This chain connects TRBV18 to TRBJ2-1, with 8 bases that match TRBD1. Germline lookup yields CDR1 KGHSH and CDR2 LQKENI. V lost 3 bases, J lost 7 bases, and 11 bases stayed unmatched. This CDR3 spans 16 amino acids. Full variable domain (rest looked up from reference TRBV18 and TRBJ2-1): NAGVMQNPRHLVRRRGQEARLRCSPMKGHSHVYWYRQLPEEGLKFMVYLQKENIIDESGMPKERFSAEFPKEGPSILRIQQVVRGDSAAYFCASSPLGGQGANEQFFGPGTRLTVL.

This clonotype was detected ten times or more. This sequence joins TRBV20-1 and TRBJ2-3; 8 bases map to TRBD2. The trim removed 5 bases at V and 4 bases at J, leaving 20 bases unmatched. Germline V CDR1 and CDR2: DFQATT, SNEGSKA (reference sequence). This CDR3 is 18 amino acids long. The CDR3, as DNA: TGCAGTGCTTCCCAGGGTGAGGGTCGGGAGGGCCCGGCAGATACGCAGTATTTT. It translates to CSASQGEGREGPADTQYF.

This clonotype has at least ten counts. The V call is TRBV29-1, the J call TRBJ2-1, with 7 positions matching TRBD1. Germline CDR1 SQVTM, CDR2 ANQGSEA. The junction had 12 bases not matched to a gene; V was cut back by 3 bases and J by 10 bases. This CDR3 contains 14 residues. The CDR3 loop is CSVETQGSSLEQFF. CDR3 DNA: TGCAGCGTTGAGACACAGGGGTCCTCCCTAGAGCAGTTCTTC.

This clonotype showed up many times. The chain links TRBV6-1 to TRBJ1-2; D possibly corresponds to TRBD1 (5 bases). V lost 4 bases to trimming and J lost 8 bases, with 20 bases between them. The germline CDR1 and CDR2 sequences are MNHNS and SASEGT. The CDR3 contains 15 residues. The CDR3 protein is CASSGDRLDHYGYTF. The CDR3 DNA sequence: TGTGCCAGCAGTGGGGACCGGTTGGACCATTACGGCTACACCTTC.

V usage is TRBV20-1 and J usage is TRBJ2-2, with D tentatively TRBD1 (5 bases). The germline V gene has CDR1 DFQATT and CDR2 SNEGSKA (reference sequence). The V and J ends lost 3 bases and 0 bases respectively, with 14 bases between them. The CDR3 extends over 16 amino acids. The CDR3 region has the DNA TGCAGTGCTAGGGGTGGCAGGGCCGCGAACACCGGGGAGCTGTTTTTT. It is translated as CSARGGRAANTGELFF.

This clonotype was detected ten times or more. V gene TRBV28 combines with J gene TRBJ2-1; D might be TRBD1 (6 bases). The CDR3 has 12 amino acids. The germline V and J ends were trimmed by 2 bases and 7 bases, with 6 bases remaining between them. Germline assignment: CDR1 MDHEN and CDR2 SYDVKM. CDR3 in amino acids: CASSLRGNEQFF. The CDR3 DNA reads as TGTGCCAGCAGTTTAAGGGGGAATGAGCAGTTCTTC.

This clonotype was observed many times. The V and J genes are TRBV5-1 and TRBJ2-1, with 10 nucleotides matching TRBD1. J was trimmed by 9 bases and V by 4 bases; bases with no gene match: 10. This CDR3 comprises 15 residues. Germline V gives CDR1 SGHRS, CDR2 YFSETQ. In DNA, the CDR3 is TGCGCCAGCAGCCAGGCTGGACAGGGGGGTAGTGAGCAGTTCTTC. This translates into CASSQAGQGGSEQFF.

This clonotype was picked up many times. V usage is TRBV28 and J usage is TRBJ2-1; unclear D gene. Germline V gives CDR1 MDHEN, CDR2 SYDVKM. The CDR3 runs to 15 residues. With 3 bases removed from V and 5 bases from J, the gap between germline ends came to 14 bases. Written as DNA, the CDR3 is TGTGCCAGCAGTTTTCTGGGGAAGTCCCACAATGAGCAGTTCTTC. Translating gives CASSFLGKSHNEQFF.

The sample holds one count of this clonotype. The rearrangement joins TRBV6-1 to TRBJ2-3; 10 bases align to TRBD2. From germline, CDR1 is MNHNS and CDR2 SASEGT. Trimming took 4 bases from V and 3 from J; bases not matched to a gene: 4. This CDR3 contains 15 residues. CDR3 nucleotides: TGTGCCAGCAGTGGGGGTAGCGGGAGGACAGATACGCAGTATTTT. This encodes CASSGGSGRTDTQYF.

This clonotype was counted at least ten times. V usage is TRBV29-1 and J usage is TRBJ2-5, with TRBD1 matching over 9 bases. V trimming: 0 bases; J trimming: 5 bases; junction bases outside the gene matches: 16. Germline CDR1 and CDR2: SQVTM and ANQGSEA. The length of the CDR3 is 18 residues. For the CDR3, the DNA is TGCAGCGTTGAAGATCATCTATCCATTACAGGGGGCTATGAGACCCAGTACTTC. Translating gives CSVEDHLSITGGYETQYF.

The rearrangement uses TRBV11-3 and TRBJ2-1, with D possibly being TRBD1 (6 bases). Per germline, CDR1 SGHNT and CDR2 YENEEA. V lost 3 bases, J lost 10 bases, and 10 bases lay in between. CDR3 length equals 12 residues. In DNA form, the CDR3 reads TGTGCCAGCAGCTTCGACAGGAGAGAGCAGTTCTTC. This codes for CASSFDRREQFF.

As regards this clonotype: One end of the junction fails to match germline, which may point to a read error. The rearrangement joins TRBV7-3 to TRBJ1-2; maybe TRBD1 (5 bases). CDR1 SGHTA and CDR2 FQGTGA come from the germline V gene. This CDR3 is 14 amino acids long. The CDR3 DNA sequence: TGTGCCAGCAGTTCCGGGGACCCACCCTATGGCGACACCTTC. Its translation: CASSSGDPPYGDTF.

This clonotype was found many times. This sequence joins TRBV20-1 and TRBJ2-7; TRBD2 aligns across 12 bases. The CDR3 loop spans 15 amino acids. V lost 5 bases and J lost 1; bases outside the gene matches: 6. The germline V gene has CDR1 DFQATT and CDR2 SNEGSKA (reference sequence). As DNA, the CDR3 is TGCAGTGCTCCAACGACTAGCGGGGGATCCTACGAGCAGTACTTC. Its protein product is CSAPTTSGGSYEQYF.

This clonotype was seen repeatedly, ten times or more. This sequence joins TRBV27 and TRBJ2-5; D might be TRBD2 (5 bases). Trimming pared 6 bases from V and 2 bases from J, leaving 19 bases between. This CDR3 region has 16 residues. The germline CDR1 and CDR2 sequences are MNHEY and SMNVEV (reference sequence). CDR3 nucleotide sequence: TGTGCCAGCAGCCCCTCCGTCGGGGAGAAGCAAGAGACCCAGTACTTC. Translation: CASSPSVGEKQETQYF.